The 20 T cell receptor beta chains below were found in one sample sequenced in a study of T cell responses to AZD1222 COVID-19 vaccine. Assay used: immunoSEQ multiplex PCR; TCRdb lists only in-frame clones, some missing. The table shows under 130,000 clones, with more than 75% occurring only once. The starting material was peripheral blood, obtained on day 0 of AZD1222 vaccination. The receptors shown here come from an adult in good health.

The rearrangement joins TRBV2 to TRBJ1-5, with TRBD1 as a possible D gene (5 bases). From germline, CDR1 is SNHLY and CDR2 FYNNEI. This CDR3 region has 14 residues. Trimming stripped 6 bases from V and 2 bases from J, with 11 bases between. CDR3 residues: CASSVGGGNQPQHF. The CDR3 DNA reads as TGTGCCAGCAGCGTCGGGGGGGGCAATCAGCCCCAGCATTTT.

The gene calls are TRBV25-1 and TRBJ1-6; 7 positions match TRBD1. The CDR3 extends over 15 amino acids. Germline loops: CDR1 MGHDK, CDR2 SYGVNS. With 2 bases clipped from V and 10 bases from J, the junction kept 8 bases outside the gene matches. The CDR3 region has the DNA TGTGCCAGCAGTGAACGGCAACAGGGGAGCTCACCCCTCCACTTT. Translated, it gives CASSERQQGSSPLHF.

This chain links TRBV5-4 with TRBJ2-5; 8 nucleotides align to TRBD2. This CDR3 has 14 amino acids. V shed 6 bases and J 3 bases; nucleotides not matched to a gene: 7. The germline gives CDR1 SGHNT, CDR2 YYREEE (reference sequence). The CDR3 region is CASTSTGGKETQYF. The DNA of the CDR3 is TGTGCCAGCACCTCCACGGGGGGGAAAGAGACCCAGTACTTC. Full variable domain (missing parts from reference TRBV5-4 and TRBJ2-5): ETGVTQSPTHLIKTRGQQVTLRCSSQSGHNTVSWYQQALGQGPQFIFQYYREEENGRGNFPPRFSGLQFPNYSSELNVNALELDDSALYLCASTSTGGKETQYFGPGTRLLVL.

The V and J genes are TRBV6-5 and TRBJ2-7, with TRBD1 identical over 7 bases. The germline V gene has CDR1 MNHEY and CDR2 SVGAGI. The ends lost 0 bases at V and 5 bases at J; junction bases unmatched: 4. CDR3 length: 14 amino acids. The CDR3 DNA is TGTGCCAGCAGTTACTCGTTAGGGGGCCACGAGCAGTACTTC. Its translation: CASSYSLGGHEQYF.

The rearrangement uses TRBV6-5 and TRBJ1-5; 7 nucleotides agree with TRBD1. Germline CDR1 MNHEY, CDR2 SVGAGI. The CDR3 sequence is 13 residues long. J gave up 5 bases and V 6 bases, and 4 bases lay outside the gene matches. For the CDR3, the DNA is TGTGCCAGCAGGACCCAGGGGGATCAGCCCCAGCATTTT. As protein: CASRTQGDQPQHF.

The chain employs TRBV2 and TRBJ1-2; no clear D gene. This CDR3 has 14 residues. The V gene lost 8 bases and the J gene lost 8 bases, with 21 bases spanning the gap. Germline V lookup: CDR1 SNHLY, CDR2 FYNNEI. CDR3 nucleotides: TGTGCCAGCCGTCAGACCTTTTCTGGGGTAGGCTACACCTTC. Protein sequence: CASRQTFSGVGYTF.

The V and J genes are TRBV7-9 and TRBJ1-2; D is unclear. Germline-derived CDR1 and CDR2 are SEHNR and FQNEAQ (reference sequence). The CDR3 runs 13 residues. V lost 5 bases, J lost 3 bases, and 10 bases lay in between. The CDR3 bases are TGTGCCAGCAGCCCCAGACTCCACTATGGCTACACCTTC. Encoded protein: CASSPRLHYGYTF.

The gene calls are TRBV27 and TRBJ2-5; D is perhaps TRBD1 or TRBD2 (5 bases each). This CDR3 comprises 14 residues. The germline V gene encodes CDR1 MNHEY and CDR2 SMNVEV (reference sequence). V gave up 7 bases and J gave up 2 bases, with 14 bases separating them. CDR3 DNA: TGTGCCAGCAAAACCGGGACGCCTCAAGAGACCCAGTACTTC. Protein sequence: CASKTGTPQETQYF.

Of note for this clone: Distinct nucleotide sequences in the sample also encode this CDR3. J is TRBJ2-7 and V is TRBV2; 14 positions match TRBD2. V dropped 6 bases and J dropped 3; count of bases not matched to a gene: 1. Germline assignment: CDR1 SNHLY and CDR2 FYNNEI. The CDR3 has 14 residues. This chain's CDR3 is CASRGTSGGYEQYF. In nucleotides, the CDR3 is TGTGCCAGCAGGGGGACTAGCGGGGGCTACGAGCAGTACTTC. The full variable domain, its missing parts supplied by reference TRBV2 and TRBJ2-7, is EPEVTQTPSHQVTQMGQEVILRCVPISNHLYFYWYRQILGQKVEFLVSFYNNEISEKSEIFDDQFSVERPDGSNFTLKIRSTKLEDSAMYFCASRGTSGGYEQYFGPGTRLTVT.

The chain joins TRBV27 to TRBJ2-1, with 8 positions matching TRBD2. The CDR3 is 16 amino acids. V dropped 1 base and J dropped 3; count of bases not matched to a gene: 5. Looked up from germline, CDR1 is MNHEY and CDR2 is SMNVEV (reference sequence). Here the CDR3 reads CASSLFGLAGYNEQFF. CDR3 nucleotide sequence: TGTGCCAGCAGTTTATTTGGGCTAGCGGGCTACAATGAGCAGTTCTTC.

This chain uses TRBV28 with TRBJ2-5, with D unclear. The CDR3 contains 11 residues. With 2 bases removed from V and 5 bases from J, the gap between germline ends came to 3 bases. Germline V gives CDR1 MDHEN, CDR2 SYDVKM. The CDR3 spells CASSLEETQYF. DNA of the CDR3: TGTGCCAGCAGTTTAGAGGAGACCCAGTACTTC.

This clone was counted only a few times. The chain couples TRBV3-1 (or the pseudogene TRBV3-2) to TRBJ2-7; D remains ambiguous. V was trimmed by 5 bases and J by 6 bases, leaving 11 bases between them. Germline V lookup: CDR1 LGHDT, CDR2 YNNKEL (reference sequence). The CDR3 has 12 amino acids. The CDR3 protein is CASSARSSEQYF. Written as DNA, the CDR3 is TGTGCCAGCAGCGCCCGTTCGAGCGAGCAGTACTTC.

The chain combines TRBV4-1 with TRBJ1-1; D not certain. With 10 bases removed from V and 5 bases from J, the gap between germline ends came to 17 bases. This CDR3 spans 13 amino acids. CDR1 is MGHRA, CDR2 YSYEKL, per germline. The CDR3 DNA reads TGCGCCACCAGAAAAGATTGGGGAACTGAAGCTTTCTTT. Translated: CATRKDWGTEAFF.

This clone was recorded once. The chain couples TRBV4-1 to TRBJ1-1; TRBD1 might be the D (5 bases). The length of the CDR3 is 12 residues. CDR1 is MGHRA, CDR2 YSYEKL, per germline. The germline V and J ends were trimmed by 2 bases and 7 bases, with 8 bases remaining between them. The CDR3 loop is CASSQTGVEAFF. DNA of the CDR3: TGCGCCAGCAGCCAAACGGGGGTTGAAGCTTTCTTT.

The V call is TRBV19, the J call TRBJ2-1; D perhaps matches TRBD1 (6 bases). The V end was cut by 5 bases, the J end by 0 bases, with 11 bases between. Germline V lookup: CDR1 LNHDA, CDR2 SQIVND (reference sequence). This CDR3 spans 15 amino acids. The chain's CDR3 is CASSPRGDSYNEQFF. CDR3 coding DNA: TGTGCCAGTAGTCCCAGGGGAGACTCCTACAATGAGCAGTTCTTC. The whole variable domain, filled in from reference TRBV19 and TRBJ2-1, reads DGGITQSPKYLFRKEGQNVTLSCEQNLNHDAMYWYRQDPGQGLRLIYYSQIVNDFQKGDIAEGYSVSREKKESFPLTVTSAQKNPTAFYLCASSPRGDSYNEQFFGPGTRLTVL.

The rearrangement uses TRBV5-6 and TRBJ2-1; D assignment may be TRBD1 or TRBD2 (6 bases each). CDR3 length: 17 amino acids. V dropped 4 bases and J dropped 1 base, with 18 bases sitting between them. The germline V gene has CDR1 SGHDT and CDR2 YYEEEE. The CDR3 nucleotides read TGTGCCAGCAGCCCTGGCTGGGGGGCCGGGTCCTACAATGAGCAGTTCTTC. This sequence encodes CASSPGWGAGSYNEQFF.

The CDR3 protein is CATSRVQGVGSPLHF. The CDR3 DNA reads as TGTGCCACCAGCAGAGTACAGGGGGTGGGTTCACCCCTCCACTTT. The V and J genes are TRBV15 and TRBJ1-6; 8 bases fit TRBD1. Germline CDR1 and CDR2: LNHNV and YYDKDF (reference sequence). This CDR3 spans 15 amino acids. The trim removed 1 base at V and 9 bases at J, leaving 5 bases unmatched.

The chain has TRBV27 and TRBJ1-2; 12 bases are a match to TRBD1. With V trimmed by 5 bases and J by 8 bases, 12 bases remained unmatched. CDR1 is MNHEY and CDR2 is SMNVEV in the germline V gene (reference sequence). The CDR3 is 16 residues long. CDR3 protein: CASSITGTGGIRGYTF. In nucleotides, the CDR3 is TGTGCCAGCAGTATCACCGGGACAGGGGGCATTAGGGGCTACACCTTC.

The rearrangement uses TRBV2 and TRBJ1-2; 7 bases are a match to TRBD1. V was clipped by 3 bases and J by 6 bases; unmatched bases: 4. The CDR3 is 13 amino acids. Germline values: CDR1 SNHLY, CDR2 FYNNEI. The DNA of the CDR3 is TGTGCCAGCAGTGATACAGGGGAGGATGGCTACACCTTC. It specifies CASSDTGEDGYTF.

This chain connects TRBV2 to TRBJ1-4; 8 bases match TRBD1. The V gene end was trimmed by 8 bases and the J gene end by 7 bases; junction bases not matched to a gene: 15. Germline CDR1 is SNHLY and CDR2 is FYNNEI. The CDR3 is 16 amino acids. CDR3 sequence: CASVGARTGRSEKLFF. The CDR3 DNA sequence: TGTGCCAGCGTAGGGGCCCGGACAGGGCGAAGTGAAAAACTGTTTTTT.